This T cell receptor beta chain was sequenced for a study of cytomegalovirus exposure and HLA in healthy donors (dated by TCRdb to about 2017). Broadly, across the study: According to an earlier analysis of 450 to 650 of the donors, some 180 million T cells yielded 100 million or so unique TCR beta sequences and 250 to 350 Gb of sequence data. An early release covering some 640 HLA-typed donors comprised 250 to 350 gigabases of sequencing data and tens of millions of unique TCR sequences. Among the roughly 370 genotyped donors, about 83% belonged to the genetic ancestry cluster associated with self-reported Caucasian donors. The study aimed to test whether signatures of past pathogen exposure could be identified by cataloging public T cell receptors. The study profiled the T cell repertoires of under 700 subjects by immunosequencing and related them to cytomegalovirus serostatus. A separate validation cohort of over a hundred different subjects was used in addition to the approximately 640-subject first cohort. To predict cytomegalovirus infection status, the study brought together high-throughput TCR immunosequencing, statistical association of individual TCRs with disease status, and machine learning. A later analysis re-analyzed previously published TCR beta repertoires from about 600 donors and added high-resolution HLA genotyping to study TCR occurrence patterns. In the later analysis, no new phenotypic data were used to find candidate immune exposures; instead, reliance was placed on TCR beta sequences and their occurrence across donors. An earlier analysis of approximately 640 of the donors applied high-throughput TCR beta sequencing to assess whether each TCR beta V gene segment acted as functional or pseudogenic. Donor age, sex, ethnicity and CMV serostatus were collected together with the repertoire data. A later genetic analysis took genome-wide SNP genotypes for about 55% of the 666 donors and used that subset as a discovery cohort. All discovery cohort repertoires had been generated on a single sequencing platform. HLA typing covered class I and class II loci at four-digit resolution. The number of donors typed differed by locus, with about 629-630 for A, B, C, DRB1 and DQB1, around 520 for DQA1, 600 to 610 for DPA1, and about 450 for DPB1. Roughly five DR-DQ haplotypes were handled as single units for association and clustering, since linkage in the cohort was strong. Among around 400 genotyped donors of the cohort, an average of around 250,000 unique TCR beta nucleotide sequences was sequenced per donor, of which about 19% were non-productive. Broad study findings and their caveats: A later analysis found that most CMV-associated TCR beta chains appeared HLA-restricted, with HLA associations seemingly driven largely by CMV exposure. The study gave a list of roughly 150 TCR beta chains associated with cytomegalovirus. The classifier was reported to diagnose cytomegalovirus status with high specificity and sensitivity in both the original cohort and the validation cohort. According to a later analysis, parvovirus B19, influenza, CMV and Epstein-Barr virus appeared linked to several top co-occurrence clusters. A cluster of highly shared sequence variants was judged likely to be a technical artifact of the sequencing pipeline. While some public TCRs were present in many individuals, most TCR sequences turned up only very rarely across donors. A later analysis associated about 17,000 TCR beta sequences with specific HLA alleles at a false discovery rate of 0.05. In a later genetic analysis, a missense DCLRE1C variant was associated with V-gene and J-gene trimming of TCR beta chains, and the association was replicated in an independent cohort. In a later analysis, TCR association rates were found to vary across HLA loci, with the most associated TCRs seen for DRB1 alleles and the fewest for HLA-C alleles. This cohort had only TCR beta chains sequenced, and the lack of alpha or paired-chain data limited which features could be detected. When HLA alleles, especially DR and DQ, strongly co-occurred, TCR associations were difficult to assign to individual alleles. Immune exposure information for the cohort was limited to CMV serostatus. Seventeen rarely observed V segments, including chromosome 9 orphons, were excluded from the earlier analysis of approximately 500 of the donors because counts were too low. A further reported finding was that TCR beta sequences accurately predicted the HLA-A and HLA-B alleles for most subjects in the first cohort. The 87-base-pair reads could not distinguish some IMGT-functional V segments, including TRBV6-2 and TRBV6-3, so those segments were excluded. Correlated functional status among segregating V segments might be attributable to linkage disequilibrium, but an unknown experimental factor could not be ruled out. An earlier analysis of approximately 500 of the donors showed that most TCR beta V segments appeared in productive rearrangements either about 87% or about 30% of the time, which broadly matched IMGT annotations. In a later genetic analysis, fewer N-insertions in productive TCRs were reported among donors in an Asian-associated ancestry cluster than the roughly 700-donor mean. The authors suggested that the approach could potentially be generalized to other disease states and immunological phenotypes. In vitro tests confirmed that a few of the cytomegalovirus-associated TCR beta chains recognize cytomegalovirus antigens. Because HLA typing was missing for some donors at each locus, association tests included only the typed subset. Sequencing depth was assumed to be roughly uniform across donors in the presence/absence analyses, though that assumption may not hold. Compared with equally common non-associated chains, HLA-associated TCR beta chains in a later analysis were more clonally expanded and had lower generation probabilities.

As encoded in the germline V gene, CDR1 is SGHRS while CDR2 is YFSETQ. The germline ends are 16 bases apart after V is trimmed by 5 bases and J by 1 base. The CDR3 runs 15 residues from the cysteine to the phenylalanine. Only the CDR3 part of the read is kept: 45 bases, read in frame from the first base. The library was generated by the immunoSEQ multiplex PCR assay. A mixture of 60 forward primers for TCR Vbeta segments and 13 reverse primers for TCR Jbeta segments was used in the multiplex PCR. The CDR3 region of rearranged TCR beta genes was amplified from genomic DNA with a multiplex PCR assay. On the Illumina HiSeq System, the amplified TCR beta libraries were sequenced as 87-base-pair reads. In the paper's pipeline: In a later analysis, 80 million or so unique TCR beta chains were counted across the approximately 670 repertoires, and roughly 11 million of these chains were shared by at least two donors. A nearest-neighbor algorithm error-corrected the raw reads and collapsed the reads into unique sequences, merging closely related sequences to remove PCR and sequencing errors. V, D and J gene segments were assigned by aligning CDR3 sequences to IMGT reference sequences. For a sequence to be retained, a match of at least six nucleotides to both a V gene segment and a J gene segment was required. Rearrangements were classified as productive when the CDR3 lacked stop codons and remained in frame with V and J, and all other rearrangements were classified as non-productive. CDR3 was defined by IMGT convention, running from the second conserved V-encoded cysteine to the conserved J-encoded phenylalanine. Sequences without an unambiguous match to a single V gene segment were excluded from the earlier analysis of 450 to 650 of the donors. An earlier analysis of almost 600 of the donors classified V segments as functional when productive rearrangements were above 56.7% and as segregating when the standard deviation between donors was above 5%. A statistical classification framework was built to diagnose cytomegalovirus status from the catalog of TCR beta chain sequences. V and J gene assignment, in a later analysis, came from comparing TCR nucleotide sequences with IMGT/GENE-DB human TR gene sequences. In a later analysis, CDR3 sequences and most-parsimonious VDJ recombination scenarios were assigned using the TCRdist pipeline. A later analysis defined each TCR beta chain by its CDR3 amino acid sequence plus V-gene family, and excluded reads lacking a unique V-gene family. In a later analysis, several hundred highly shared, low-generation-probability nucleotide sequences were removed to address suspected cross-contamination and a sequencing artifact. In a later analysis, a clonal expansion index was calculated for each public chain from normalized within-repertoire ranks of inferred template counts. A later analysis computed generation probabilities with a VDJ recombination model fitted to out-of-frame rearrangements, and checked the results against IGoR. In a later analysis, hypergeometric tests were used to score TCR-TCR, TCR-HLA and TCR-CMV co-occurrence, with a repertoire-size bias correction applied to TCR pairs. False discovery rates were estimated in a later analysis by permuting HLA or CMV assignments 20 times. A later analysis grouped co-occurring TCRs with DBSCAN, adding TCRdist sequence similarity when clustering within HLA-allele-positive subsets. Co-occurrence clustering excluded repertoires with fewer than 30,000 or more than 120,000 public chains, plus five with anomalous nucleotide sharing. TCRdb took over this immuneACCESS table, retaining in-frame rearrangements with V and J assigned. Such tables are incomplete; in checked studies, under half of the missing clones stem from an unresolved V gene, and the remainder is unexplained. V, J and clone size were drawn from that table, and D and trimming were deduced from the DNA. A total of a few hundred thousand clones appear in this sample, about 80% of them only once. The ten largest make up around 8.3% of the sample.

With respect to this clone: Its antigen is unknown. Base qualities are not provided; no much larger clone lies one nucleotide away.

The cohort was made up of around 720 healthy bone marrow donors. All cohort members were sampled while nominally healthy, although unrecorded immune exposures were likely present. The donor tested CMV seropositive and was one of the 289 seropositive cohort members. A peripheral blood sample was collected from each donor, and TCR beta sequencing was performed on peripheral blood mononuclear cells. The Qiagen DNeasy Blood Extraction Kit was used to extract genomic DNA from the blood cell samples. The chain couples TRBV5-1 to TRBJ2-7, with the D gene not clear enough to name. The receptor comes from a woman aged 60-70 years in good health and CMV-seropositive. Material: PBMCs. The sequence in DNA is TGCGCCAGCAGTCCTCAGGCACAGAAATCCTACGAGCAGTACTTC. Translated, this is CASSPQAQKSYEQYF.